The rows below give T cell receptor beta chains drawn from one sample of a study of OX40 agonist ivuxolimab in advanced cancers. The method was immunoSEQ multiplex PCR; TCRdb's version includes in-frame clones alone and lacks a portion of them. The data hold tens of thousands of clones, with about 90% observed a single time. The material was CD4+ or CD8+ T cells sorted from blood, obtained in a trial of the OX40 agonist ivuxolimab. All receptors come from an adult with an advanced solid tumor such as melanoma, head and neck, liver or kidney cancer. The CDR3 runs from the conserved cysteine through the conserved F or W. The D gene is left open where the match is weak. A row's size may be missing; if present it is once, few, many or a size class.

V,D,size,J,CDR3,DNA
TRBV4-2,TRBD2,NA,TRBJ2-5,CASSQEGREGYETQYF,TGTGCCAGCAGCCAAGAGGGGCGGGAGGGGTATGAGACCCAGTACTTC
TRBV28,NA,NA,TRBJ2-2,CASSPHGGTGELFF,TGTGCCAGCAGTCCCCATGGGGGAACCGGGGAGCTGTTTTTT
TRBV30,NA,NA,TRBJ2-7,CAWSVGVYEQYF,TGTGCCTGGAGTGTGGGGGTTTACGAGCAGTACTTC
TRBV27,TRBD2,NA,TRBJ2-1,CASSHLTSGENEQFF,TGTGCCAGCAGTCACCTCACTAGCGGGGAAAATGAGCAGTTCTTC
TRBV2,NA,NA,TRBJ2-1,CASSGIAGLYNEQFF,TGTGCCAGCAGCGGCATTGCGGGACTGTACAATGAGCAGTTCTTC
TRBV7-3,NA,NA,TRBJ2-1,CASSLQGSGSYNEQFF,TGTGCCAGCAGCCTCCAAGGGAGCGGCTCCTACAATGAGCAGTTCTTC
TRBV27,TRBD1,NA,TRBJ2-7,CATLPGTGGYEQYF,TGTGCCACGCTTCCCGGGACAGGAGGCTACGAGCAGTACTTC
TRBV19,TRBD1,NA,TRBJ2-1,CASRTTGSYNEQFF,TGTGCCAGTAGGACGACAGGGTCCTACAATGAGCAGTTCTTC
TRBV6-6,TRBD2,NA,TRBJ2-7,CASSAAVGGGDEQYF,TGTGCCAGCAGCGCTGCCGTCGGCGGGGGGGACGAGCAGTACTTC
TRBV28,NA,NA,TRBJ1-2,CASSLGRGDYGYTF,TGTGCCAGCAGTTTGGGGCGGGGGGACTATGGCTACACCTTC
TRBV4-2,NA,NA,TRBJ1-1,CASSQDRYTEAFF,TGTGCCAGCAGCCAAGATCGGTACACTGAAGCTTTCTTT
TRBV28,NA,NA,TRBJ1-3,CASSPSWGASGNTIYF,TGTGCCAGCAGTCCCTCATGGGGGGCTAGTGGAAACACCATATATTTT
TRBV1,NA,NA,TRBJ2-7,CTSSQALDTVYEQYF,TGCACCAGCAGCCAAGCCCTGGACACGGTCTACGAGCAGTACTTC
TRBV18,TRBD1,NA,TRBJ2-1,CASSPGPQGANEQFF,TGTGCCAGCTCACCAGGTCCGCAGGGGGCCAATGAGCAGTTCTTC
TRBV5-5,NA,NA,TRBJ1-5,CASSLGGFDQPQHF,TGTGCCAGCAGCCTGGGGGGGTTCGATCAGCCCCAGCATTTT
TRBV7-8,TRBD2,NA,TRBJ2-5,CASSLVPRGEETQYF,TGTGCCAGCAGCTTAGTGCCCCGGGGGGAAGAGACCCAGTACTTC
TRBV27,NA,NA,TRBJ2-1,CASSLSSYNEQFF,TGTGCCAGCAGTTTATCCTCCTACAATGAGCAGTTCTTC
TRBV28,NA,NA,TRBJ2-7,CASSPLGGLIYEQYF,TGTGCCAGCAGTCCTCTTGGGGGGCTCATCTACGAGCAGTACTTC
TRBV27,NA,NA,TRBJ1-2,CASSFNSLYGYTF,TGTGCCAGCAGTTTCAACAGCCTCTATGGCTACACCTTC
TRBV11-2,NA,once,TRBJ2-1,CASSFGADSYNEQFF,TGTGCCAGCAGCTTCGGGGCGGACTCCTACAATGAGCAGTTCTTC
TRBV11-2,NA,NA,TRBJ1-4,CASSTYQSQGFRANEKLFF,TGTGCCAGCAGCACCTACCAATCTCAGGGGTTTCGGGCTAATGAAAAACTGTTTTTT
TRBV9,TRBD2,NA,TRBJ2-1,CASSGGLEAYNEQFF,TGTGCCAGCAGCGGAGGACTAGAGGCATACAATGAGCAGTTCTTC
TRBV9,NA,NA,TRBJ1-4,CASSDGVDEKLFF,TGTGCCAGCAGCGATGGGGTGGATGAAAAACTGTTTTTT
TRBV4-3,NA,NA,TRBJ2-7,CASSLPTGNSYEQYF,TGCGCCAGCAGCCTACCGACAGGTAACTCCTACGAGCAGTACTTC
TRBV19,NA,NA,TRBJ2-5,CACSWGAGTQETQYF,TGTGCCTGTAGTTGGGGGGCAGGTACACAAGAGACCCAGTACTTC
TRBV7-9,TRBD2,once,TRBJ2-3,CASSSVSLAGDTQYF,TGTGCCAGCAGTTCCGTTAGTTTAGCGGGGGATACGCAGTATTTT
TRBV2,NA,NA,TRBJ2-1,CASISSSYNEQFF,TGTGCCAGCATCTCGAGCTCCTACAATGAGCAGTTCTTC
TRBV11-3,NA,NA,TRBJ1-1,CASSLSWSEAFF,TGTGCCAGCAGCTTAAGTTGGTCGGAAGCTTTCTTT
TRBV28,NA,NA,TRBJ2-7,CASSSTGLEQYF,TGTGCCAGCAGTTCGACAGGCCTCGAGCAGTACTTC
TRBV14,NA,NA,TRBJ2-7,CASSQTDFYEQYF,TGTGCCAGCAGCCAAACAGATTTCTACGAGCAGTACTTC
TRBV11-3,NA,NA,TRBJ2-7,CASTGDDDEQYF,TGTGCCAGCACCGGTGACGATGACGAGCAGTACTTC
TRBV9,TRBD2,NA,TRBJ2-5,CASSVAGTSGETQYF,TGTGCCAGCAGCGTCGCCGGGACTAGCGGCGAGACCCAGTACTTC
TRBV5-6,NA,NA,TRBJ1-2,CASSSTPGGYTF,TGTGCCAGCAGTTCTACCCCGGGTGGCTACACCTTC
TRBV5-6,NA,NA,TRBJ1-5,CASSFGAGNQPQHF,TGTGCCAGCAGCTTTGGAGCGGGCAATCAGCCCCAGCATTTT
TRBV5-1,NA,NA,TRBJ1-1,CASSLAPAGPPFF,TGCGCCAGCAGCTTGGCCCCCGCAGGGCCACCTTTCTTT
TRBV4-2,NA,few,TRBJ2-1,CASSLTPYGANEQFF,TGTGCCAGCAGCCTGACTCCTTATGGGGCGAATGAGCAGTTCTTC
TRBV29-1,NA,NA,TRBJ2-2,CSVDPGRSTGELFF,TGCAGCGTTGACCCGGGGAGGAGCACCGGGGAGCTGTTTTTT
TRBV11-2,NA,once,TRBJ1-5,CASSSSGGRDQPQHF,TGTGCCAGCAGCTCCTCTGGGGGAAGGGATCAGCCCCAGCATTTT
TRBV29-1,TRBD1,NA,TRBJ2-1,CSAGDSNEQFF,TGCAGCGCTGGGGACAGCAATGAGCAGTTCTTC
TRBV7-2,NA,NA,TRBJ2-1,CASSRAGYYNEQFF,TGTGCCAGCAGCCGAGCGGGCTACTACAATGAGCAGTTCTTC
TRBV6-5,NA,few,TRBJ2-7,CASRRDYEQYF,TGTGCCAGCAGAAGGGACTACGAGCAGTACTTC
TRBV5-4,TRBD2,NA,TRBJ2-3,CASRGGLAGGPTDTQYF,TGTGCCAGCAGGGGGGGACTAGCGGGAGGTCCCACAGATACGCAGTATTTT